This T cell receptor beta chain is from a study of blood T cells in healthy people across ages. PCR was performed a second time for 7 to 11 cycles using a sample-barcoded 5' primer and a J-beta primer mix. TCRdb passed the 5' RACE reads through MiXCR, listing each CDR3 protein once. The sample contains 1.6 million or so distinct CDR3 sequences, roughly a third of which appear only once. This TCR came from a young woman in good health. Sequencing was done on a sample of blood.

CDR3 sequence (DNA): TGTGCCAGCAGCTTAATCCCCCCTGAAGCTTTCTTT. Protein product: CASSLIPPEAFF. The chain recombines TRBV7-8 with TRBJ1-1; D is uncertain. Deletions cut 2 bases from V and 6 bases from J, with 7 bases between. The CDR3 sequence is 12 residues long. Germline V CDR1 and CDR2: SGHVS, FQNEAQ.